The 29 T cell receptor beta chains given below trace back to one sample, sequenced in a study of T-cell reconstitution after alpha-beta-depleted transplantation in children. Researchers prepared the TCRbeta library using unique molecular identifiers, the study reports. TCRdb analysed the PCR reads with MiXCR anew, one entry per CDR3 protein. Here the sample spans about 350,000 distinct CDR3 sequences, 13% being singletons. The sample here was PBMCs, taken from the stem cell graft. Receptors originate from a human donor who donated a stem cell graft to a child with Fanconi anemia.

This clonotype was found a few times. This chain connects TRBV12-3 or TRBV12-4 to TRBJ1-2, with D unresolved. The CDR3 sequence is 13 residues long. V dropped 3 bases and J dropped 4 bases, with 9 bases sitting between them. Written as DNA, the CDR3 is TGTGCCAGCAGTTTGGGGAACCTCTATGGCTACACCTTC. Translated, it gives CASSLGNLYGYTF.

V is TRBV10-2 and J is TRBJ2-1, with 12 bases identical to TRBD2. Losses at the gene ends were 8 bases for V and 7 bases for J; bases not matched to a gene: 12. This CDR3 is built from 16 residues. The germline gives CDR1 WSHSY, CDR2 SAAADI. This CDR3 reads CASYPGLAGGLNEQFF. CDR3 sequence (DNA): TGCGCCAGCTATCCCGGGCTAGCGGGGGGGCTTAATGAGCAGTTCTTC.

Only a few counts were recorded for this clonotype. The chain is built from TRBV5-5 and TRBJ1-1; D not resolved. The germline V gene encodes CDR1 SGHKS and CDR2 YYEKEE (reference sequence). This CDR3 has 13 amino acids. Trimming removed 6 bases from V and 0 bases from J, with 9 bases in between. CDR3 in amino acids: CASTIHLNTEAFF. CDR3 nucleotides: TGTGCCAGCACCATCCACCTGAACACTGAAGCTTTCTTT.

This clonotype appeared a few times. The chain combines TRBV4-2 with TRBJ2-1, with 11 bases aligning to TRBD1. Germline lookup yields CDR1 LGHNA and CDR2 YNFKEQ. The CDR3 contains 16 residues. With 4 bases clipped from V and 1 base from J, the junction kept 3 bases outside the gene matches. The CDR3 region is CASSPGQGASYNEQFF. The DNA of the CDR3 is TGTGCCAGCAGCCCTGGACAGGGGGCGTCCTACAATGAGCAGTTCTTC.

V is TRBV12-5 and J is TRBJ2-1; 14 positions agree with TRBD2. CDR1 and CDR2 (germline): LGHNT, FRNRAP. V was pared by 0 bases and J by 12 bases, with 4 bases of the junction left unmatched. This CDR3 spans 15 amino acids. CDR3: CASGLVEGLAGGQFF. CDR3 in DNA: TGTGCTAGTGGTTTGGTAGAAGGACTAGCGGGGGGGCAGTTCTTC.

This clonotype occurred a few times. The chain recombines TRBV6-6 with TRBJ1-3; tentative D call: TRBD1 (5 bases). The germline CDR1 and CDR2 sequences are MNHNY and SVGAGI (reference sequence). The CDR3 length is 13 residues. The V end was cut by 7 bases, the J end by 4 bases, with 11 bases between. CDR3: CASISGPGNTIYF. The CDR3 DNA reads TGTGCCAGCATATCGGGGCCCGGAAACACCATATATTTT.

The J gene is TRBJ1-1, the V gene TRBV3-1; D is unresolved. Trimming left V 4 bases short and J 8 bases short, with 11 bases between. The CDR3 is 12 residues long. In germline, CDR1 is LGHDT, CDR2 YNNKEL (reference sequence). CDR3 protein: CASSPRVGEAFF. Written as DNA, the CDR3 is TGTGCCAGCAGCCCCCGGGTAGGGGAAGCTTTCTTT.

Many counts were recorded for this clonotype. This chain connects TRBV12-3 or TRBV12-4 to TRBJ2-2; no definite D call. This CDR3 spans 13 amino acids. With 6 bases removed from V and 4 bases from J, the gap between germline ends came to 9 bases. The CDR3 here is CASSSASTGELFF. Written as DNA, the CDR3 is TGTGCCAGCAGCTCGGCGAGCACCGGGGAGCTGTTTTTT.

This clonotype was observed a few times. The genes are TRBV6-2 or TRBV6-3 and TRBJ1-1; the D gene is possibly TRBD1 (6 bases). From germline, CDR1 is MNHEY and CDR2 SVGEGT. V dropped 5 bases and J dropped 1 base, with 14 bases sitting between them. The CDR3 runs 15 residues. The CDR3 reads CASSTHKQGNTEAFF. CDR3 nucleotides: TGTGCCAGCAGTACTCACAAACAGGGGAACACTGAAGCTTTCTTT.

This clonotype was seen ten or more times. DNA of the CDR3: TGTGCCAGCAGCCAAGAAATTATGGGGGGTCAGGGAGTACTGTTTTTT. Encoded protein: CASSQEIMGGQGVLFF. The V call is TRBV4-2, the J call TRBJ1-4, with a tentative D call TRBD1 (5 bases). Between the trimmed V and J ends, which lost 0 bases and 13 bases, there was a span of 21 bases. The CDR3 has 16 residues. Germline CDR1 and CDR2: LGHNA and YNFKEQ.

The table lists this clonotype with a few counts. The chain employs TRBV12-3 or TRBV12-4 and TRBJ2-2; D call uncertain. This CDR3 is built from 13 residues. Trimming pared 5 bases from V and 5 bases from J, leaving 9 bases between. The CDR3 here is CASSILDTGELFF. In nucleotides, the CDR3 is TGTGCCAGCAGTATCCTGGATACCGGGGAGCTGTTTTTT.

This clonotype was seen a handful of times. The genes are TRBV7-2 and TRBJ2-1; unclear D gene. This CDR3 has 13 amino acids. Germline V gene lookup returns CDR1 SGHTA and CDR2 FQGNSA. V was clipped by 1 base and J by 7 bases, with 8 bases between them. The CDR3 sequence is CASSLGVQNEQFF. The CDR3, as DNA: TGTGCCAGCAGCTTAGGTGTTCAAAATGAGCAGTTCTTC.

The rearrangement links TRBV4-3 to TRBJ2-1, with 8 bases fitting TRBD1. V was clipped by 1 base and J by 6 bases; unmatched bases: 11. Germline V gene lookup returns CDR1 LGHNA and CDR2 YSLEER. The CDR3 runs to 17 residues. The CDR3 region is CASSQARSRGLLNEQFF. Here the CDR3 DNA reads TGCGCCAGCAGCCAAGCTCGCTCCAGGGGGCTTCTCAATGAGCAGTTCTTC.

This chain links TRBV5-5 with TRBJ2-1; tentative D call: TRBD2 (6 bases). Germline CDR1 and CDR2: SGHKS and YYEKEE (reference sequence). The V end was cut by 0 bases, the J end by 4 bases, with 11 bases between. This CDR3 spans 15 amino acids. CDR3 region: CASSLAGESYNEQFF. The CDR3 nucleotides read TGTGCCAGCAGCTTGGCGGGGGAAAGTTACAATGAGCAGTTCTTC.

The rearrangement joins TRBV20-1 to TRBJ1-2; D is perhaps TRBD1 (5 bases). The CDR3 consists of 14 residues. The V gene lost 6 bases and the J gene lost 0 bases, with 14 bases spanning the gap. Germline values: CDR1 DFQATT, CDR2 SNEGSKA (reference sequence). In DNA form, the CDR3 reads TGCAGTGCCCTGGCTGTACAGGCTAACTATGGCTACACCTTC. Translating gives CSALAVQANYGYTF.

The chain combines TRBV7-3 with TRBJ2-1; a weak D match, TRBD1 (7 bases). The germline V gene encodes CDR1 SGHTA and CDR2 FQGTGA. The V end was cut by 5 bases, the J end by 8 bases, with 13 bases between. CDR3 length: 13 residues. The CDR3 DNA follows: TGTGCCAGCAGCCAGGGGGGTGCATATGAGCAGTTCTTC. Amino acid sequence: CASSQGGAYEQFF.

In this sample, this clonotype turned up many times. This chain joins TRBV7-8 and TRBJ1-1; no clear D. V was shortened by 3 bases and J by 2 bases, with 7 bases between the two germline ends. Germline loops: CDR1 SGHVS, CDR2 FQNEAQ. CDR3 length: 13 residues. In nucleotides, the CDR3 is TGTGCCAGCAGCTTGACACCCAACACTGAAGCTTTCTTT. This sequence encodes CASSLTPNTEAFF.

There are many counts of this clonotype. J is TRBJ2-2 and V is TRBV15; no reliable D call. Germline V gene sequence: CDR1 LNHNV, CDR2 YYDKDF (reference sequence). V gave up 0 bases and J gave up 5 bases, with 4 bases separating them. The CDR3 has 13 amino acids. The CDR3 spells CATSRDLTGELFF. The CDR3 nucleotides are TGTGCCACCAGCAGAGACTTAACCGGGGAGCTGTTTTTT.

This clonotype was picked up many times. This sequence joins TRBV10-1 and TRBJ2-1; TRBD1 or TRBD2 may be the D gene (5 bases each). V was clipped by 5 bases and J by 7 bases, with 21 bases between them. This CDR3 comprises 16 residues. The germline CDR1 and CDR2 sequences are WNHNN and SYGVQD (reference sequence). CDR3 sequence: CASSWDLSPRQNEQFF. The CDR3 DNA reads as TGCGCCAGCAGTTGGGACCTTTCCCCTCGTCAGAATGAGCAGTTCTTC.

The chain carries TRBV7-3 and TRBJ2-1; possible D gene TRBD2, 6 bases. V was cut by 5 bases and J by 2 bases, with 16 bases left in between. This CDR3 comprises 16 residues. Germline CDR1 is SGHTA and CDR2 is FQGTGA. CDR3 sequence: CASSPQPGVAYNEQFF. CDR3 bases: TGTGCCAGCAGCCCTCAGCCGGGGGTGGCCTACAATGAGCAGTTCTTC.

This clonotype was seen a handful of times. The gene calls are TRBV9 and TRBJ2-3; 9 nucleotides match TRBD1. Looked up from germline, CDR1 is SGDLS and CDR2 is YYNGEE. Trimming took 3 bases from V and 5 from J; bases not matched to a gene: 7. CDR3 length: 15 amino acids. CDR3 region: CASSGGGQGKDTQYF. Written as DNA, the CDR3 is TGTGCCAGCAGCGGGGGAGGACAGGGGAAAGATACGCAGTATTTT.

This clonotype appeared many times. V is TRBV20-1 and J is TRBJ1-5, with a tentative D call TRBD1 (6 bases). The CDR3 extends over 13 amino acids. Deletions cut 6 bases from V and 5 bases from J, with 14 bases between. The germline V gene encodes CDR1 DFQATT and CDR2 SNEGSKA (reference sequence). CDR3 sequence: CSAIGTSDQPQHF. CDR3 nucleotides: TGCAGTGCCATCGGGACAAGCGATCAGCCCCAGCATTTT.

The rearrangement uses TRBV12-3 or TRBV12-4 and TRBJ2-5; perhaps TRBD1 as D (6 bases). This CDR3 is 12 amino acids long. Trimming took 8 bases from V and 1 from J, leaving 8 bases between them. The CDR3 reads CASGGPQETQYF. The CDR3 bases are TGTGCCAGCGGGGGCCCCCAAGAGACCCAGTACTTC.

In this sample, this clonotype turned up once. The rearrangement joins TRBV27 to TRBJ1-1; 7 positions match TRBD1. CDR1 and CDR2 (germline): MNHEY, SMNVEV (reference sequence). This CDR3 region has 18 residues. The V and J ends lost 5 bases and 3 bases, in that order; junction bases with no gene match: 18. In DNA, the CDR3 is TGTGCCAGCAGTCGCCTGCCGGGTAGGGGGCCATCGGACACTGAAGCTTTCTTT. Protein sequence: CASSRLPGRGPSDTEAFF.

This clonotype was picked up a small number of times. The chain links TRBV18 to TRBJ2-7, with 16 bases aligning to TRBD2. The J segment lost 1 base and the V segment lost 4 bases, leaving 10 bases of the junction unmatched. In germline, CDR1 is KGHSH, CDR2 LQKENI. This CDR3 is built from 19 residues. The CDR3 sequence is CASSQGTSGGASSSYEQYV. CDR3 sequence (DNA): TGTGCCAGCTCACAAGGGACTAGCGGGGGGGCCTCCTCTTCCTACGAGCAGTACGTC.

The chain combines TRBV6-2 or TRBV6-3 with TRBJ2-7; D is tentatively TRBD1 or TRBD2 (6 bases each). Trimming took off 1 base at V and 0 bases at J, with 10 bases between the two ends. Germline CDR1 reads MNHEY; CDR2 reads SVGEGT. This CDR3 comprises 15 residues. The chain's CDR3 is CASSYYGGSSYEQYV. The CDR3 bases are TGTGCCAGCAGTTACTACGGGGGCAGCTCCTACGAGCAGTACGTC.

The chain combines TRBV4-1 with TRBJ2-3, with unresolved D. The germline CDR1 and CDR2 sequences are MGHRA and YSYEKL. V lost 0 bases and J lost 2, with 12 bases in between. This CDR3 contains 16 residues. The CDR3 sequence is CASSQDRDGDTDTQYF. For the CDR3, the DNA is TGCGCCAGCAGCCAAGATCGAGACGGTGACACAGATACGCAGTATTTT.

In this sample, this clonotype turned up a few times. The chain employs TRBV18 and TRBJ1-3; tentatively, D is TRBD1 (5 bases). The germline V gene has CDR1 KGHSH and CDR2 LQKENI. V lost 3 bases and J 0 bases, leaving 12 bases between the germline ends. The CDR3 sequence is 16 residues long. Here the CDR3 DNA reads TGTGCCAGCTCACCGGGACTCGCGAGCTCTGGAAACACCATATATTTT. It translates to CASSPGLASSGNTIYF.

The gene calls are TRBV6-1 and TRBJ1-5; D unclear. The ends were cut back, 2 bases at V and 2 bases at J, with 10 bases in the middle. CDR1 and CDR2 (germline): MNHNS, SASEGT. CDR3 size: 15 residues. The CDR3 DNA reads TGTGCCAGCAGTGAACGAACCGTAGGCAATCAGCCCCAGCATTTT. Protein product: CASSERTVGNQPQHF.